This T cell receptor beta chain was observed in a study of cytomegalovirus exposure and HLA in healthy donors. This clone was seen once. 13 Jbeta primers and 60 Vbeta primers were used for the PCR. Clones were read by immunoSEQ multiplex PCR, and TCRdb kept only the in-frame ones, dropping some. Altogether about 200,000 clones are present, approximately 70% being singletons, with the ten largest covering about 3%. V was clipped by 5 bases and J by 1 base, with 18 bases between them. CDR3 length equals 16 residues. Germline V gene sequence: CDR1 LNHDA, CDR2 SQIVND (reference sequence). This clonotype was obtained from a man aged 35 to 55 in good health and CMV-seropositive. The rearrangement joins TRBV19 to TRBJ2-7; D call uncertain. Sequencing was carried out using PBMCs. Here the CDR3 reads CASSAHDALGSYEQYF. As DNA, the CDR3 is TGTGCCAGTAGTGCCCACGACGCTCTAGGTTCCTACGAGCAGTACTTC.